This TCR beta chain was recorded in a study of blood T cell repertoires in COVID-19. Using immunoSEQ multiplex PCR, the repertoire was profiled, and TCRdb retains in-frame clones only, with some absent. The repertoire holds a few hundred thousand clones, more than 85% seen once, with 2.5% to 3.5% in the top ten. CDR1 is SNHLY and CDR2 is FYNNEI in the germline V gene. J lost 1 base, V lost 6 bases, and 6 bases had no gene match. CDR3 length: 14 residues. The V gene is TRBV2, the J gene TRBJ2-7, with 7 bases that match TRBD2. Sequences were obtained from PBMCs or T cells enriched from blood (not recorded which). The TCR originated in a young woman who had recovered from COVID-19. This CDR3 reads CASRGTINSYEQYF. DNA of the CDR3: TGTGCCAGCAGGGGGACTATCAATTCCTACGAGCAGTACTTC.